A single sample is the source of the 15 T cell receptor beta chains below, sequenced in a study of cytomegalovirus exposure and HLA in healthy donors. PCR primers comprised 60 Vbeta and 13 Jbeta primers. The assay was immunoSEQ multiplex PCR, and TCRdb's table has in-frame clones only and misses some. The sample includes fewer than 200,000 clones, under 80% of them seen just once. Specimen: PBMCs. The receptors come from a man aged 40-55 years in good health and CMV-seronegative.

The rearrangement joins TRBV6-1 to TRBJ1-5; D may be TRBD1 (5 bases). Germline V gene sequence: CDR1 MNHNS, CDR2 SASEGT. This CDR3 comprises 15 residues. The germline V and J ends were trimmed by 5 bases and 3 bases, with 14 bases remaining between them. The CDR3 here is CASSRDFDPNQPQHF. The CDR3 coding sequence is TGTGCCAGCAGTCGGGACTTTGACCCCAATCAGCCCCAGCATTTT.

The gene calls are TRBV5-1 and TRBJ2-3; maybe TRBD2 (7 bases). V lost 0 bases and J lost 4, with 12 bases in between. There are 15 residues in the CDR3. The germline V gene encodes CDR1 SGHRS and CDR2 YFSETQ. DNA for the CDR3: TGCGCCAGCAGCTTGGGTCAGGGGAGGGCAGATACGCAGTATTTT. Amino acids: CASSLGQGRADTQYF.

The chain joins TRBV11-1 to TRBJ2-5, with 8 bases identical to TRBD1. CDR3 size: 14 residues. The V gene end was trimmed by 1 base and the J gene end by 4 bases; junction bases not matched to a gene: 2. CDR1 is SGHAT and CDR2 is FQDESV in the germline V gene (reference sequence). CDR3 nucleotides: TGTGCCAGCAGCTTAGGCAGGGGGCTAGAGACCCAGTACTTC. Translated, it gives CASSLGRGLETQYF. The full variable domain, rest sourced from reference TRBV11-1 and TRBJ2-5, is EAEVAQSPRYKITEKSQAVAFWCDPISGHATLYWYRQILGQGPELLVQFQDESVVDDSQLPKDRFSAERLKGVDSTLKIQPAELGDSAMYLCASSLGRGLETQYFGPGTRLLVL.

The chain employs TRBV10-3 and TRBJ2-7, with 7 bases lining up with TRBD1. The CDR3 consists of 14 residues. After removal of 10 bases from V and 2 bases from J, the junction contained 11 bases not matched to a gene. Germline lookup yields CDR1 ENHRY and CDR2 SYGVKD. The DNA of the CDR3 is TGTGCCACATCCAATACAGGGGAGACCTACGAGCAGTACTTC. Amino acid sequence: CATSNTGETYEQYF.

The J gene is TRBJ2-7, the V gene TRBV10-3, with D perhaps matching TRBD1 (5 bases). Per the germline V gene, CDR1 is ENHRY and CDR2 is SYGVKD. The V end was cut by 6 bases, the J end by 0 bases, with 9 bases between. The CDR3 has 13 amino acids. The DNA of the CDR3 is TGTGCCATCAGGGACATTAGCTCCTACGAGCAGTACTTC. Its translation is CAIRDISSYEQYF.

The chain carries TRBV6-4 and TRBJ1-1; D is unresolved. In germline, CDR1 is MRHNA, CDR2 SNTAGT. The CDR3 is made up of 14 amino acids. V dropped 10 bases and J dropped 4 bases, with 19 bases sitting between them. The CDR3 protein is CAINREGSTTEAFF. The CDR3 region has the DNA TGTGCCATCAACCGAGAGGGCTCTACCACTGAAGCTTTCTTT.

V is TRBV6-5 and J is TRBJ1-1; TRBD1 aligns across 7 bases. The V gene's germline CDR1 is MNHEY and CDR2 SVGAGI. CDR3 size: 13 residues. V lost 6 bases and J lost 5; bases outside the gene matches: 6. The CDR3 region has the DNA TGTGCCAGCAGGTACAGGGGAGGGACTGAAGCTTTCTTT. This sequence encodes CASRYRGGTEAFF.

The chain uses TRBV7-9 and TRBJ2-2; TRBD2 might be the D (6 bases). Germline-derived CDR1 and CDR2 are SEHNR and FQNEAQ (reference sequence). The CDR3 length is 17 residues. Trimming left V 5 bases short and J 5 bases short, with 21 bases between. CDR3 nucleotide sequence: TGTGCCAGCAGCCAAGTACCGGGAGATACTCAAACCGGGGAGCTGTTTTTT. It is translated as CASSQVPGDTQTGELFF.

The chain has TRBV27 and TRBJ2-5; TRBD1 matches at 8 bases. Germline-derived CDR1 and CDR2 are MNHEY and SMNVEV (reference sequence). The CDR3 spans 14 residues. The ends lost 5 bases at V and 1 base at J; junction bases unmatched: 3. DNA for the CDR3: TGTGCCAGCAGTCGGACAGGGTCCCAAGAGACCCAGTACTTC. It yields the protein CASSRTGSQETQYF.

The J gene is TRBJ2-5, the V gene TRBV18, with D possibly being TRBD1 (6 bases). The CDR3 is 16 amino acids. V was clipped by 2 bases and J by 4 bases, with 17 bases between them. Germline CDR1 KGHSH, CDR2 LQKENI. DNA of the CDR3: TGTGCCAGCTCACCAGAGGAAGGCAGGGGCGGAGAGACCCAGTACTTC. Residues: CASSPEEGRGGETQYF.

The rearrangement joins TRBV7-6 to TRBJ1-1; no firm D call. The CDR3 spans 15 residues. Trimming stripped 6 bases from V and 8 bases from J, with 22 bases between. The germline V gene encodes CDR1 SGHVS and CDR2 FNYEAQ. The CDR3 loop reads CASSPSPGGGLEAFF. CDR3 sequence (DNA): TGTGCCAGCAGTCCTAGCCCGGGAGGAGGGCTGGAAGCTTTCTTT.

The chain links TRBV4-1 to TRBJ1-1, with D perhaps TRBD1 (5 bases). This CDR3 is 14 amino acids long. Trimming removed 4 bases at V and 0 bases at J, with 9 bases between. CDR1 is MGHRA, CDR2 YSYEKL, per germline. The CDR3 region is CASSLRQLNTEAFF. The DNA of the CDR3 is TGCGCCAGCAGCCTTCGACAGTTGAACACTGAAGCTTTCTTT.

The genes are TRBV11-2 and TRBJ1-1; 12 bases map to TRBD1. CDR1 SGHAT and CDR2 FQNNGV come from the germline V gene. With 8 bases clipped from V and 0 bases from J, the junction kept 1 base outside the gene matches. This CDR3 is 14 amino acids long. CDR3 region: CASGTGGVNTEAFF. DNA of the CDR3: TGTGCCAGCGGGACAGGGGGCGTGAACACTGAAGCTTTCTTT.

CDR3 residues: CASSWPQGADTDTQYF. The CDR3 coding sequence is TGCGCCAGCAGCTGGCCGCAGGGGGCGGACACAGATACGCAGTATTTT. V usage is TRBV5-1 and J usage is TRBJ2-3, with 8 bases fitting TRBD1. V was clipped by 3 bases and J by 2 bases; unmatched bases: 8. The germline gives CDR1 SGHRS, CDR2 YFSETQ. CDR3 length: 16 amino acids. Complete variable domain (other parts from reference TRBV5-1 and TRBJ2-3): KAGVTQTPRYLIKTRGQQVTLSCSPISGHRSVSWYQQTPGQGLQFLFEYFSETQRNKGNFPGRFSGRQFSNSRSEMNVSTLELGDSALYLCASSWPQGADTDTQYFGPGTRLTVL.

The chain carries TRBV7-2 and TRBJ1-4, with a possible D match to TRBD1 (6 bases). V was pared by 4 bases and J by 7 bases, with 16 bases between. Germline loops: CDR1 SGHTA, CDR2 FQGNSA. There are 15 residues in the CDR3. CDR3 region: CASSSPRGLGEKLFF. The CDR3 DNA reads as TGTGCCAGCAGCTCCCCCAGGGGCTTGGGTGAAAAACTGTTTTTT.